One sample yielded the 5 T cell receptor beta chains listed below, sequenced in a study of regulatory T cells in long-lasting Graves disease (dated by TCRdb to the early 2020s). Library preparation employed multiplex PCR. The instrument given in TCRdb is Illumina HiSeq 4000. TCR beta libraries were built with iRepertoire HTBI primers and Arm-PCR amplification of CDR3 regions. TCRdb reprocessing: public reads trimmed at Q25 with fastp, clones called with MiXCR, in-frame beta chains kept. Rows are unified per CDR3 protein, each entry keeping the most common DNA and genes. Across this sample there are a few hundred thousand distinct CDR3 sequences, with roughly 23% seen only once. The ten top clones hold roughly 13% of the sample. The label giving this sample's time point can be read as: persistent/refractory GD, antithyroid drugs over 5 years with positive TRAb. For both TCR sequencing and RNA sequencing, RNA was extracted from PBMCs in TRIzol.

The sample consisted of peripheral blood mononuclear cells (PBMCs), taken when the disease was refractory, from a patient treated with antithyroid drugs. The receptors shown here come from a female donor with Graves disease.

The V call is TRBV24-1, the J call TRBJ2-2; D may be TRBD2 (5 bases). Germline V gene lookup returns CDR1 KGHDR and CDR2 SFDVKD. The CDR3 extends over 13 amino acids. Trimming stripped 6 bases from V and 7 bases from J, with 11 bases between. CDR3 sequence: CATSFGGSGELFF. Here the CDR3 DNA reads TGTGCCACCAGTTTCGGAGGCAGCGGGGAGCTGTTTTTT.

This clonotype was counted a single time. The chain combines TRBV4-3 with TRBJ1-1, with a tentative D call TRBD1 (5 bases). V was pared by 3 bases and J by 0 bases, with 11 bases between. CDR1 is LGHNA, CDR2 YSLEER, per germline. The CDR3 is 15 amino acids. In nucleotides, the CDR3 is TGCGCCAGCAGCCATAAAACGGACATGAACACTGAAGCTTTCTTT. Its protein product is CASSHKTDMNTEAFF.

There are many counts of this clonotype. V usage is TRBV7-2 and J usage is TRBJ1-2; unclear D gene. Trimming removed 2 bases from V and 8 bases from J, with 12 bases in between. Germline V gives CDR1 SGHTA, CDR2 FQGNSA. The CDR3 sequence is 13 residues long. This chain's CDR3 is CASSLNPAYGYTF. CDR3 coding DNA: TGTGCCAGCAGCTTAAATCCCGCTTACGGCTACACCTTC.

This clonotype was picked up a small number of times. This sequence joins TRBV7-9 and TRBJ2-7; D tentatively reads TRBD1 or TRBD2 (5 bases each). Germline V gene data show CDR1 as SEHNR and CDR2 as FQNEAQ (reference sequence). The CDR3 is made up of 17 amino acids. Between the trimmed V and J ends, which lost 3 bases and 6 bases, there was a span of 24 bases. The CDR3 reads CASSFPPRRPMRGEQYF. In DNA form, the CDR3 reads TGTGCCAGCAGCTTCCCCCCCCGACGGCCCATGAGGGGCGAGCAGTACTTC.

V gene TRBV29-1 combines with J gene TRBJ1-5, with 8 bases identical to TRBD1. With 6 bases clipped from V and 2 bases from J, the junction kept 6 bases outside the gene matches. Germline V gene lookup returns CDR1 SQVTM and CDR2 ANQGSEA. The CDR3 runs 14 residues. The CDR3 loop reads CSVPGGAGNQPQHF. For the CDR3, the DNA is TGCAGCGTACCAGGGGGCGCGGGCAATCAGCCCCAGCATTTT.